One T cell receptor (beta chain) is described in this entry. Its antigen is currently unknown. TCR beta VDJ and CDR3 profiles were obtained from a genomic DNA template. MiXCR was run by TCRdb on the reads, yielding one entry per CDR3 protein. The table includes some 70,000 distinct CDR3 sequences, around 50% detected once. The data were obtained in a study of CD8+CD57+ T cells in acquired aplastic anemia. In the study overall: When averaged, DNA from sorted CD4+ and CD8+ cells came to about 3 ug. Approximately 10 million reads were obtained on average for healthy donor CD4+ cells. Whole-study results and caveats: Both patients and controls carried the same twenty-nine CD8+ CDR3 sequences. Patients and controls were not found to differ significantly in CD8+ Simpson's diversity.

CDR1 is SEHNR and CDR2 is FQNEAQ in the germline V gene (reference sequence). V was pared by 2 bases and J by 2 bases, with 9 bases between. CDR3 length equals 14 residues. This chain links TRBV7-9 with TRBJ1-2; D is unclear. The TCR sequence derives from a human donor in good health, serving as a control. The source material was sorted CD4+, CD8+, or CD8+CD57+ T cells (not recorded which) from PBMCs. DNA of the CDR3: TGTGCCAGCAGCTTAACACGGGTCAACTATGGCTACACCTTC. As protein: CASSLTRVNYGYTF.